These 27 T cell receptor beta chains came from one sample sequenced in a study of CD8 T cells in ankylosing spondylitis. MiXCR was run by TCRdb on the 5' RACE reads, yielding one entry per CDR3 protein. This sample carries some 100,000 distinct CDR3 sequences, over 6.5% of them seen once, and the ten largest clones take 9.9%. The sample comprised blood, either unsorted or a sorted T cell fraction (not recorded which). All receptors derive from a male donor with ankylosing spondylitis or in good health (not recorded which).

This clonotype appeared many times. The chain links TRBV4-2 to TRBJ2-1, with D maybe TRBD1 (6 bases). The length of the CDR3 is 15 residues. Germline assignment: CDR1 LGHNA and CDR2 YNFKEQ. V lost 3 bases to trimming and J lost 7 bases, with 16 bases between them. This CDR3 is CASSHLSKQGNEQFF. DNA for the CDR3: TGTGCCAGCAGCCACCTTAGTAAGCAGGGGAATGAGCAGTTCTTC.

This clonotype was counted many times. This chain connects TRBV20-1 to TRBJ1-5; no firm D call. This CDR3 is built from 13 residues. CDR1 and CDR2 (germline): DFQATT, SNEGSKA (reference sequence). Trimming left V 3 bases short and J 7 bases short, with 13 bases between. The CDR3 loop is CSASAGTGQPQHF. CDR3 in DNA: TGCAGTGCTAGTGCAGGTACGGGCCAGCCCCAGCATTTT.

This clonotype was counted many times. This chain joins TRBV12-3 or TRBV12-4 and TRBJ1-1; D gene ambiguous. The CDR3 consists of 12 residues. Between the trimmed V and J ends, which lost 3 bases and 11 bases, there was a span of 13 bases. The CDR3 region has the DNA TGTGCCAGCAGTTTGGAGACCGTGGGGGCTTTCTTT. Amino acid sequence: CASSLETVGAFF.

At least ten counts were recorded for this clonotype. The genes are TRBV20-1 and TRBJ2-1; 14 nucleotides align to TRBD2. The junction had 4 bases not matched to a gene; V was cut back by 4 bases and J by 2 bases. Germline CDR1 is DFQATT and CDR2 is SNEGSKA (reference sequence). This CDR3 has 16 residues. The CDR3 nucleotides read TGCAGTGCTACGGGACTAGCGGGGGTAACCTACAATGAGCAGTTCTTC. Translation gives CSATGLAGVTYNEQFF.

In its sample, this clonotype was seen many times. The V call is TRBV20-1, the J call TRBJ2-1; D tentatively fits TRBD1 or TRBD2 (5 bases each). Trimming removed 4 bases at V and 4 bases at J, with 17 bases between. Germline V gene sequence: CDR1 DFQATT, CDR2 SNEGSKA (reference sequence). The CDR3 has 15 residues. DNA for the CDR3: TGCAGTGCTATCCTTGGGGGTACCAAATACAATGAGCAGTTCTTC. This gives the protein CSAILGGTKYNEQFF.

This clonotype came up a few times. V and J are TRBV20-1 and TRBJ2-4, with 9 bases identical to TRBD1. With V trimmed by 3 bases and J by 3 bases, 6 bases remained unmatched. The length of the CDR3 is 15 residues. From germline, CDR1 is DFQATT and CDR2 SNEGSKA (reference sequence). The CDR3 sequence is CSARNRTGDKNIQYF. DNA for the CDR3: TGCAGTGCTAGGAACCGGACAGGGGACAAAAACATTCAGTACTTC.

This clonotype was observed many times. V usage is TRBV29-1 and J usage is TRBJ1-6; TRBD1 aligns across 11 bases. With V trimmed by 6 bases and J by 10 bases, 5 bases remained unmatched. The CDR3 extends over 13 amino acids. From germline, CDR1 is SQVTM and CDR2 ANQGSEA. CDR3 bases: TGCAGCGTCGGACAGGGGGCAGGCTCACCCCTCCACTTT. Translated: CSVGQGAGSPLHF.

This clonotype was counted many times. The chain combines TRBV4-2 with TRBJ2-5; D call uncertain. Germline CDR1 reads LGHNA; CDR2 reads YNFKEQ. Trimming shortened V by 0 bases and J by 5 bases, and 4 bases separated the two germline ends. This CDR3 is 12 amino acids long. CDR3 residues: CASSQDLETQYF. CDR3 coding DNA: TGTGCCAGCAGCCAAGATCTTGAGACCCAGTACTTC.

The chain couples TRBV7-9 to TRBJ2-3, with D possibly being TRBD1 (5 bases). Germline V lookup: CDR1 SEHNR, CDR2 FQNEAQ (reference sequence). The CDR3 runs 15 residues. Trimming cost V 8 bases and J 4 bases, with 19 bases left between them. The CDR3 DNA sequence: TGTGCCAGCGGAACAGCCCTAGAACAGGCAGATACGCAGTATTTT. Translated, it gives CASGTALEQADTQYF. Full variable domain (missing parts from reference TRBV7-9 and TRBJ2-3): DTGVSQNPRHKITKRGQNVTFRCDPISEHNRLYWYRQTLGQGPEFLTYFQNEAQLEKSRLLSDRFSAERPKGSFSTLEIQRTEQGDSAMYLCASGTALEQADTQYFGPGTRLTVL.

The chain links TRBV2 to TRBJ2-2; 7 nucleotides line up with TRBD1. CDR3 length: 12 residues. Germline CDR1 SNHLY, CDR2 FYNNEI. V gave up 7 bases and J gave up 9 bases; unmatched junction bases: 5. CDR3 in amino acids: CASNYRGRELFF. CDR3 nucleotide sequence: TGTGCCAGCAACTACAGGGGCCGGGAGCTGTTTTTT.

This clonotype has just a few counts. The V call is TRBV20-1, the J call TRBJ2-7; 10 nucleotides line up with TRBD1. In germline, CDR1 is DFQATT, CDR2 SNEGSKA (reference sequence). The CDR3 length is 13 residues. V lost 6 bases to trimming and J lost 4 bases; unmatched junction nucleotides: 6. The CDR3 is CSAHDRGQYEQYF. The CDR3 DNA reads as TGCAGTGCCCACGACAGGGGGCAGTACGAGCAGTACTTC.

The chain couples TRBV10-3 to TRBJ2-3; D is perhaps TRBD1 (5 bases). Germline CDR1 ENHRY, CDR2 SYGVKD. V shed 0 bases and J shed 2 bases, with 9 bases lying between them. The CDR3 contains 15 residues. The CDR3 DNA follows: TGTGCCATCAGTGAGTCTAGCAGGGTCACAGATACGCAGTATTTT. The encoded protein is CAISESSRVTDTQYF.

This clonotype was counted ten times or more. The CDR3: CASNLAGLSTDTQYF. The CDR3 DNA sequence: TGTGCCAGCAACCTAGCGGGGCTCAGCACAGATACGCAGTATTTT. The chain uses TRBV14 and TRBJ2-3, with 9 bases that match TRBD2. CDR3 length: 15 residues. Looked up from germline, CDR1 is SGHDN and CDR2 is FVKESK. The J segment lost 0 bases and the V segment lost 7 bases, leaving 5 bases of the junction unmatched. Full variable domain (rest looked up from reference TRBV14 and TRBJ2-3): EAGVTQFPSHSVIEKGQTVTLRCDPISGHDNLYWYRRVMGKEIKFLLHFVKESKQDESGMPNNRFLAERTGGTYSTLKVQPAELEDSGVYFCASNLAGLSTDTQYFGPGTRLTVL.

This clonotype was seen repeatedly, ten times or more. CDR3: CASSAGTGNMNTEAFF. The CDR3 region has the DNA TGCGCCAGCAGCGCCGGGACAGGGAATATGAACACTGAAGCTTTCTTT. The rearrangement joins TRBV5-1 to TRBJ1-1; 9 nucleotides match TRBD1. CDR3 length equals 16 residues. Germline V gene data show CDR1 as SGHRS and CDR2 as YFSETQ. V lost 4 bases and J lost 0; bases outside the gene matches: 7. Combining the CDR3 with reference TRBV5-1 and TRBJ1-1 gives the whole variable domain KAGVTQTPRYLIKTRGQQVTLSCSPISGHRSVSWYQQTPGQGLQFLFEYFSETQRNKGNFPGRFSGRQFSNSRSEMNVSTLELGDSALYLCASSAGTGNMNTEAFFGQGTRLTVV.

This clonotype was counted ten times or more. V and J are TRBV2 and TRBJ2-3; no clear D. Germline V CDR1 and CDR2: SNHLY, FYNNEI. V was clipped by 7 bases and J by 3 bases, with 5 bases between them. This CDR3 is 11 amino acids long. For the CDR3, the DNA is TGTGCCAGCACCCCTACAGATACGCAGTATTTT. Translating it yields CASTPTDTQYF.

This clonotype has a count of ten or more. The J gene is TRBJ1-5, the V gene TRBV6-2 or TRBV6-3; D remains unclear. V gave up 7 bases and J gave up 8 bases, with 15 bases separating them. The CDR3 totals 13 residues. Germline V CDR1 and CDR2: MNHEY, SVGEGT. CDR3 bases: TGTGCCAGCACGGCCCGCGGGTTGAAGCCCCAGCATTTT. Its translation: CASTARGLKPQHF.

V gene TRBV14 combines with J gene TRBJ2-7; the match to TRBD2 covers 16 bases. Germline V gives CDR1 SGHDN, CDR2 FVKESK. The CDR3 covers 18 residues. Trimming at V came to 2 bases and at J to 4 bases, leaving 8 bases not matched to a gene. In nucleotides, the CDR3 is TGTGCCAGCAGCCAACTACCGGGACTAGCGGGGGGGCGGTACGAGCAGTACTTC. Its protein is CASSQLPGLAGGRYEQYF.

This clonotype was found many times. The chain employs TRBV10-3 and TRBJ2-5, with D unresolved. The V end lost 4 bases, the J end lost 0 bases, and 3 bases lay between the germline ends. CDR1 is ENHRY, CDR2 SYGVKD, per germline. This CDR3 has 12 amino acids. The CDR3 DNA follows: TGTGCCATCAGTGGCTACCAAGAGACCCAGTACTTC. It is translated as CAISGYQETQYF.

The V gene is TRBV7-2, the J gene TRBJ2-1, with 7 bases identical to TRBD2. With 3 bases clipped from V and 9 bases from J, the junction kept 8 bases outside the gene matches. This CDR3 spans 14 amino acids. Germline-derived CDR1 and CDR2 are SGHTA and FQGNSA. CDR3 sequence (DNA): TGTGCCAGCAGCTTCGGACTAGGGAGGATTGAGCAGTTCTTC. This sequence encodes CASSFGLGRIEQFF.

The chain employs TRBV4-3 and TRBJ1-1; unclear D gene. V was trimmed by 0 bases and J by 3 bases, leaving 11 bases between them. Germline V CDR1 and CDR2: LGHNA, YSLEER. This CDR3 is built from 15 residues. The CDR3 DNA follows: TGCGCCAGCAGCCAAGACCTGGGAGGTTACACTGAAGCTTTCTTT. This gives the protein CASSQDLGGYTEAFF.

This clonotype came up many times. This rearrangement joins TRBV5-1 to TRBJ2-3, with 7 positions matching TRBD2. From germline, CDR1 is SGHRS and CDR2 YFSETQ. J was trimmed by 4 bases and V by 0 bases; bases with no gene match: 5. The CDR3 runs to 15 residues. CDR3 amino acids: CASSLGLAGPDTQYF. As DNA, the CDR3 is TGCGCCAGCAGCTTGGGACTAGCTGGCCCAGATACGCAGTATTTT.

For this clonotype: At one of its ends the junction is not consistent with the germline gene, which may arise from a read error. The chain carries TRBV5-1 and TRBJ2-7; TRBD1 matches at 7 bases. CDR1 is SGHRS, CDR2 YFSETQ, per germline. This CDR3 comprises 16 residues. The CDR3 DNA reads TGCGCCAGCAGCACACTTGCCGGGACAGTCTCCTACGAGCAGCACTTC. Translated: CASSTLAGTVSYEQHF.

In its sample, this clonotype was seen many times. The chain uses TRBV5-1 and TRBJ2-3, with a weak D call TRBD1 (6 bases). CDR1 is SGHRS, CDR2 YFSETQ, per germline. The CDR3 spans 13 residues. Trimming shortened V by 4 bases and J by 4 bases, and 10 bases separated the two germline ends. The CDR3 loop is CASSPKGADTQYF. The CDR3 bases are TGCGCCAGCAGCCCCAAGGGGGCAGATACGCAGTATTTT.

The sample holds many counts of this clonotype. This chain connects TRBV7-9 to TRBJ2-7, with D possibly called TRBD1 or TRBD2 (5 bases each). Germline V CDR1 and CDR2: SEHNR, FQNEAQ (reference sequence). Trimming stripped 4 bases from V and 1 base from J, with 14 bases between. This CDR3 is 15 amino acids long. DNA of the CDR3: TGTGCCAGCAGCTCTAGTCGGGACCCATCCTACGAGCAGTACTTC. Amino acids: CASSSSRDPSYEQYF.

This clonotype was seen at least ten times. This chain connects TRBV4-2 to TRBJ1-4, with D perhaps TRBD1 (5 bases). V was trimmed by 3 bases and J by 0 bases, leaving 11 bases between them. The CDR3 sequence is 16 residues long. In germline, CDR1 is LGHNA, CDR2 YNFKEQ. CDR3 DNA sequence: TGTGCCAGCAGCCACCGGGGCCGAGCAACTAATGAAAAACTGTTTTTT. This codes for CASSHRGRATNEKLFF.

In its sample, this clonotype was seen many times. J is TRBJ2-2 and V is TRBV7-3; D uncertain. Germline V gives CDR1 SGHTA, CDR2 FQGTGA. The germline V and J ends were trimmed by 2 bases and 2 bases, with 12 bases remaining between them. The length of the CDR3 is 16 residues. DNA for the CDR3: TGTGCCAGCAGCTTATCAGTTCCAGGAAACACCGGGGAGCTGTTTTTT. Translated: CASSLSVPGNTGELFF.

This clonotype was picked up many times. This chain joins TRBV7-2 and TRBJ1-2; the D gene is possibly TRBD1 (5 bases). CDR1 and CDR2 (germline): SGHTA, FQGNSA. V gave up 1 base and J gave up 6 bases, with 15 bases separating them. This CDR3 region has 15 residues. In DNA, the CDR3 is TGTGCCAGCAGCTTAGAGAGACCCGGGACCGATGGCTACACCTTC. This translates into CASSLERPGTDGYTF.